These T cell receptor beta chains were read from a single sample in a study of blood T cell repertoires in COVID-19. Only in-frame clones appear in the TCRdb table, and some are missing; sequencing was by immunoSEQ multiplex PCR. Among 200,000 to 250,000 clones listed, roughly four fifths were seen once. The specimen sequenced was peripheral blood. Receptor source: a woman between 35 and 50 years old with acute or convalescent COVID-19. CDR3s leave out the opening cysteine and the closing phenylalanine or tryptophan. Fields, in order: D gene, V gene, J gene, CDR3 protein. D genes are given only for firm matches.

d_gene: -; v_gene: TRBV3-1/TRBV3-2; j_gene: TRBJ2-7; CDR3aa: ASSQEPGISYEQY
d_gene: TRBD2; v_gene: TRBV5-4; j_gene: TRBJ2-1; CDR3aa: ASSLWGTSGRASQF
d_gene: -; v_gene: TRBV9; j_gene: TRBJ1-2; CDR3aa: ASSVGTGGANYGYT
d_gene: -; v_gene: TRBV19; j_gene: TRBJ1-3; CDR3aa: ASRLPGTISGNTIY
d_gene: TRBD1; v_gene: TRBV12-3/TRBV12-4; j_gene: TRBJ1-1; CDR3aa: ASTLGQREAF
d_gene: TRBD2; v_gene: TRBV6-5; j_gene: TRBJ2-5; CDR3aa: ASSWAGAPSETQY
d_gene: TRBD1; v_gene: TRBV6-2/TRBV6-3; j_gene: TRBJ2-4; CDR3aa: ASSSQDRGENIQY
d_gene: TRBD1; v_gene: TRBV6-5; j_gene: TRBJ1-2; CDR3aa: ASRDDRALNYGYT
d_gene: -; v_gene: TRBV5-1; j_gene: TRBJ1-1; CDR3aa: ASSLGTENSEAF
d_gene: TRBD2; v_gene: TRBV13; j_gene: TRBJ2-3; CDR3aa: ASNPGLAGGQGDTQY
d_gene: -; v_gene: TRBV19; j_gene: TRBJ1-6; CDR3aa: ASSIIQGTLH
d_gene: TRBD2; v_gene: TRBV11-3; j_gene: TRBJ2-1; CDR3aa: ASSFGLAGANEQF
d_gene: -; v_gene: TRBV11-2; j_gene: TRBJ2-7; CDR3aa: ASSSSGVVRLVEQY
d_gene: TRBD1; v_gene: TRBV4-1; j_gene: TRBJ1-2; CDR3aa: ASSPYMDRAYGYT
d_gene: -; v_gene: TRBV18; j_gene: TRBJ2-7; CDR3aa: ASSPPARGSEQY
d_gene: -; v_gene: TRBV19; j_gene: TRBJ1-4; CDR3aa: ASSSRWAGDEKLF
d_gene: TRBD2; v_gene: TRBV6-5; j_gene: TRBJ2-1; CDR3aa: ASSYRAAGGGNEQF
d_gene: TRBD2; v_gene: TRBV15; j_gene: TRBJ2-5; CDR3aa: ATSRWRIGTSGRARETQY
d_gene: TRBD2; v_gene: TRBV20-1; j_gene: TRBJ2-5; CDR3aa: SPGGTQY
d_gene: -; v_gene: TRBV10-3; j_gene: TRBJ1-2; CDR3aa: AISESDKTRRPYLSNYGYT
d_gene: TRBD2; v_gene: TRBV6-5; j_gene: TRBJ2-7; CDR3aa: ANLAGPYEQY
d_gene: -; v_gene: TRBV3-1/TRBV3-2; j_gene: TRBJ2-3; CDR3aa: ASSQEGELGAPTDTQY
d_gene: TRBD2; v_gene: TRBV7-7; j_gene: TRBJ2-5; CDR3aa: ASSPGLARDTETQY
d_gene: TRBD2; v_gene: TRBV6-5; j_gene: TRBJ2-1; CDR3aa: ASSPGLVYEQF
d_gene: -; v_gene: TRBV5-1; j_gene: TRBJ1-1; CDR3aa: ASSQGTGNTEAF
d_gene: TRBD1; v_gene: TRBV2; j_gene: TRBJ1-6; CDR3aa: ASSGTGEGGNSPLH